Below, 7 T cell receptor beta chains from the same sample are listed, as sequenced in a study of T cell changes during pregnancy in multiple sclerosis. Using immunoSEQ multiplex PCR, the repertoire was profiled, and TCRdb retains in-frame clones only, with some absent. The data show tens of thousands of clones, just over 90% seen once. The material was peripheral blood, obtained after pregnancy. All receptors come from a female donor with multiple sclerosis, enrolled in a pregnancy study.

The chain recombines TRBV6-1 with TRBJ1-1, with D maybe TRBD1 (5 bases). This CDR3 contains 16 residues. Germline values: CDR1 MNHNS, CDR2 SASEGT. Trimming shortened V by 2 bases and J by 4 bases, and 17 bases separated the two germline ends. For the CDR3, the DNA is TGTGCCAGCAGTGAACTATTGGAGGGGTATGGCACTGAAGCTTTCTTT. It encodes CASSELLEGYGTEAFF.

This clone appeared a single time. The chain uses TRBV27 and TRBJ1-1; D is ambiguous. Germline V gives CDR1 MNHEY, CDR2 SMNVEV (reference sequence). CDR3 length: 13 residues. Between the trimmed V and J ends, which lost 5 bases and 10 bases, there was a span of 17 bases. This CDR3 is CASSPVLSLVAFF. As DNA, the CDR3 is TGTGCCAGCAGTCCGGTCTTGAGCCTCGTAGCTTTCTTT.

CDR3 loop: CASSVELAMNTGELFF. In DNA form, the CDR3 reads TGCGCCAGCAGCGTGGAACTAGCCATGAACACCGGGGAGCTGTTTTTT. The chain combines TRBV5-1 with TRBJ2-2, with D perhaps TRBD2 (6 bases). Trimming left V 4 bases short and J 1 base short, with 14 bases between. Germline V lookup: CDR1 SGHRS, CDR2 YFSETQ. There are 16 residues in the CDR3. Filled out from reference TRBV5-1 and TRBJ2-2, the complete variable domain reads KAGVTQTPRYLIKTRGQQVTLSCSPISGHRSVSWYQQTPGQGLQFLFEYFSETQRNKGNFPGRFSGRQFSNSRSEMNVSTLELGDSALYLCASSVELAMNTGELFFGEGSRLTVL.

The chain joins TRBV5-1 to TRBJ2-7, with 8 bases lining up with TRBD1. The V and J ends lost 3 bases and 1 base, in that order; junction bases with no gene match: 6. Germline values: CDR1 SGHRS, CDR2 YFSETQ. CDR3 length: 15 amino acids. CDR3 bases: TGCGCCAGCAGCTGGGGGGACAGGACTTCCTACGAGCAGTACTTC. Its translation: CASSWGDRTSYEQYF. Filled out from reference TRBV5-1 and TRBJ2-7, the complete variable domain reads KAGVTQTPRYLIKTRGQQVTLSCSPISGHRSVSWYQQTPGQGLQFLFEYFSETQRNKGNFPGRFSGRQFSNSRSEMNVSTLELGDSALYLCASSWGDRTSYEQYFGPGTRLTVT.

The rearrangement links TRBV2 to TRBJ2-1; 7 bases match TRBD2. Germline values: CDR1 SNHLY, CDR2 FYNNEI. V lost 7 bases to trimming and J lost 1 base; unmatched junction nucleotides: 7. The CDR3 loop spans 15 amino acids. CDR3 region: CASILADPSYNEQFF. The CDR3 DNA is TGTGCCAGCATTCTAGCGGACCCTTCCTACAATGAGCAGTTCTTC.

The chain links TRBV10-3 to TRBJ2-3; 10 bases line up with TRBD1. This CDR3 spans 15 amino acids. The V and J ends lost 6 bases and 5 bases, in that order; junction bases with no gene match: 8. Germline values: CDR1 ENHRY, CDR2 SYGVKD. Here the CDR3 reads CAIRGGDRGGDTQYF. The CDR3 coding sequence is TGTGCCATCAGGGGTGGGGACAGGGGAGGAGATACGCAGTATTTT.

The CDR3 coding sequence is TGTGCCAGCAGCAACCTGAGGACCGGGGAGCTGTTTTTT. Translating gives CASSNLRTGELFF. The chain couples TRBV7-2 to TRBJ2-2; D call uncertain. Germline CDR1 SGHTA, CDR2 FQGNSA. V was clipped by 5 bases and J by 5 bases, with 9 bases between them. This CDR3 region has 13 residues.